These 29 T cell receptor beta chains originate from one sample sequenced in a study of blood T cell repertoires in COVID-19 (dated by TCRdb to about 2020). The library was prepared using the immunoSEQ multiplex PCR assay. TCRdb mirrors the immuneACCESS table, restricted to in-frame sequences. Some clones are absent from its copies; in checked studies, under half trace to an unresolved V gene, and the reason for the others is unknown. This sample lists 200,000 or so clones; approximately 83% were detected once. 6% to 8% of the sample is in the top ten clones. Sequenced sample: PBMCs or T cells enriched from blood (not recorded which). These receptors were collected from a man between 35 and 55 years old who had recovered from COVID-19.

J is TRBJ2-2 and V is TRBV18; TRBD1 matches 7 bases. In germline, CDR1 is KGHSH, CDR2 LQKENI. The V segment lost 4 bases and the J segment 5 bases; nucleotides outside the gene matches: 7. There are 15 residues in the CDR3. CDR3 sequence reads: CASSRRQGETGELFF. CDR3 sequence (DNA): TGTGCCAGCTCACGGAGACAGGGAGAGACCGGGGAGCTGTTTTTT.

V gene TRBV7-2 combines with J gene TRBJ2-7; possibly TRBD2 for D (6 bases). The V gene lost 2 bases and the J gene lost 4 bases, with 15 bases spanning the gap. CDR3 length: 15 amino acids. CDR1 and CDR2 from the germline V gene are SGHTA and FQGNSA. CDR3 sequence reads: CASSLNPGGAYEQYF. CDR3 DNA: TGTGCCAGCAGCTTAAACCCCGGGGGAGCGTACGAGCAGTACTTC. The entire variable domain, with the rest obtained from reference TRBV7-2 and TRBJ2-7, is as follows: GAGVSQSPSNKVTEKGKDVELRCDPISGHTALYWYRQSLGQGLEFLIYFQGNSAPDKSGLPSDRFSAERTGGSVSTLTIQRTQQEDSAVYLCASSLNPGGAYEQYFGPGTRLTVT.

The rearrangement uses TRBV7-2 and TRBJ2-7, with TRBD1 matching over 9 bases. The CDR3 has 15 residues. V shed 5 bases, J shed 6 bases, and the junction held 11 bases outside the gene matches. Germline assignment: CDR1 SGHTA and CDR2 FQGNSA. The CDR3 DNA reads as TGTGCCAGCAGCCCGGACAGGGGTACTTTAAGCGAGCAGTACTTC. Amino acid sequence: CASSPDRGTLSEQYF.

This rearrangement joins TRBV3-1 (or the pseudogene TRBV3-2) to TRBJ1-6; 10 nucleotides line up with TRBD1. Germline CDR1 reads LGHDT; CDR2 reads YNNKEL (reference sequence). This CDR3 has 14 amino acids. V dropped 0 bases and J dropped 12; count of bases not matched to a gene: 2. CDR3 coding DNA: TGTGCCAGCAGCCAAGAGACAGGGGGCAAACCCCTCCACTTT. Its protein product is CASSQETGGKPLHF.

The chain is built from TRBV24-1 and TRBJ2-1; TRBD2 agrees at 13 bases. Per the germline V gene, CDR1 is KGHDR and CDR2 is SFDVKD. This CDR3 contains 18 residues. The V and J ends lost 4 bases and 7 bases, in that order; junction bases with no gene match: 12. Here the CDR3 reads CATSDFNLGLAGVNEQFF. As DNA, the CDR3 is TGTGCCACCAGTGACTTCAACCTCGGACTAGCGGGGGTAAATGAGCAGTTCTTC.

The CDR3 protein is CASSSSGGQNIQYF. As DNA, the CDR3 is TGTGCCAGCAGTTCTAGCGGGGGCCAAAACATTCAGTACTTC. V and J are TRBV28 and TRBJ2-4; 10 bases are a match to TRBD2. This CDR3 comprises 14 residues. The ends lost 4 bases at V and 5 bases at J; junction bases unmatched: 2. Germline V gives CDR1 MDHEN, CDR2 SYDVKM.

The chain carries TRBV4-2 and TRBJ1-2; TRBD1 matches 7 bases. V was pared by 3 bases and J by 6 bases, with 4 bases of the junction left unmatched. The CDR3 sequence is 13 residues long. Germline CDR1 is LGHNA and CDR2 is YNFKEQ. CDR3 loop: CASSQVGQDGYTF. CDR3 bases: TGTGCCAGCAGCCAGGTTGGACAGGATGGCTACACCTTC.

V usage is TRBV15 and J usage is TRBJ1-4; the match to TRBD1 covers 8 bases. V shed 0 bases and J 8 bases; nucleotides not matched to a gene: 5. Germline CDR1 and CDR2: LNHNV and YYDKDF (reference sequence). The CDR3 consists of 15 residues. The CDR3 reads CATSRDGTGGEKLFF. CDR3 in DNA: TGTGCCACCAGCAGAGACGGGACAGGCGGAGAAAAACTGTTTTTT. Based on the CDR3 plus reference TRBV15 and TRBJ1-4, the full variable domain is DAMVIQNPRYQVTQFGKPVTLSCSQTLNHNVMYWYQQKSSQAPKLLFHYYDKDFNNEADTPDNFQSRRPNTSFCFLDIRSPGLGDTAMYLCATSRDGTGGEKLFFGSGTQLSVL.

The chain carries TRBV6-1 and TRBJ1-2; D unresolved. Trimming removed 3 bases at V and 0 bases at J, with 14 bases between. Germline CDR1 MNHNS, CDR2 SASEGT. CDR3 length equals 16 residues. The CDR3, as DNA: TGTGCCAGCAGTGAGCTCGCCTCGGTAACTAACTATGGCTACACCTTC. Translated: CASSELASVTNYGYTF.

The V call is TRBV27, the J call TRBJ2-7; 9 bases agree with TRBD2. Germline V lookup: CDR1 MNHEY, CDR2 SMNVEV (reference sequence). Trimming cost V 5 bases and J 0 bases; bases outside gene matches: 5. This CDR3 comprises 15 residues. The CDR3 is CASSEISGSSYEQYF. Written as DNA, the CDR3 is TGTGCCAGCAGTGAGATTAGCGGGAGCTCCTACGAGCAGTACTTC.

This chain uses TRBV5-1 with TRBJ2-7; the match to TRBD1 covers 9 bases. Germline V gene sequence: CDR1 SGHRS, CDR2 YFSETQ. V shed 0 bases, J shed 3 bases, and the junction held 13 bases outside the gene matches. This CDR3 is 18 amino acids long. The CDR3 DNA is TGCGCCAGCAGCTTGGCTGGACGACCGGGACAGGGTCTCTACGAGCAGTACTTC. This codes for CASSLAGRPGQGLYEQYF. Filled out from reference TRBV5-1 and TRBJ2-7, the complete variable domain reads KAGVTQTPRYLIKTRGQQVTLSCSPISGHRSVSWYQQTPGQGLQFLFEYFSETQRNKGNFPGRFSGRQFSNSRSEMNVSTLELGDSALYLCASSLAGRPGQGLYEQYFGPGTRLTVT.

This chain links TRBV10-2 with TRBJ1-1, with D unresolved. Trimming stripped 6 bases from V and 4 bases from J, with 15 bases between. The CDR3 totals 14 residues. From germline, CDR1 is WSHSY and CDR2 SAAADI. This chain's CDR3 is CASSKVGGGTEAFF. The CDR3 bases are TGCGCCAGCAGCAAAGTTGGAGGAGGCACTGAAGCTTTCTTT.

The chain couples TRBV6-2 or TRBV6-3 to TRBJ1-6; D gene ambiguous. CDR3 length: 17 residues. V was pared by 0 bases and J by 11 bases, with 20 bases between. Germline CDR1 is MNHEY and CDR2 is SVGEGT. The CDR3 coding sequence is TGTGCCAGCAGTTACTCGAATCGCGCGGGTATAAGTCCACCCCTCCACTTT. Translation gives CASSYSNRAGISPPLHF.

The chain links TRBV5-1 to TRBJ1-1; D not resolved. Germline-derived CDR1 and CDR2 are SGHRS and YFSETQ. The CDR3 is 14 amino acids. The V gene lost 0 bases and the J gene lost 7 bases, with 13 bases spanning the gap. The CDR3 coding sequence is TGCGCCAGCAGCTTGGACAGCCTTTTTTATGAAGCTTTCTTT. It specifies CASSLDSLFYEAFF.

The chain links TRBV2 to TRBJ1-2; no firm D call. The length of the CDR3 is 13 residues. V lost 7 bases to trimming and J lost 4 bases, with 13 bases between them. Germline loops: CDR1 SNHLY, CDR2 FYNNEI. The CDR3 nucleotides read TGTGCCAGCAATAGTGAGGTGGTCTATGGCTACACCTTC. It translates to CASNSEVVYGYTF. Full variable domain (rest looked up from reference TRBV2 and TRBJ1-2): EPEVTQTPSHQVTQMGQEVILRCVPISNHLYFYWYRQILGQKVEFLVSFYNNEISEKSEIFDDQFSVERPDGSNFTLKIRSTKLEDSAMYFCASNSEVVYGYTFGSGTRLTVV.

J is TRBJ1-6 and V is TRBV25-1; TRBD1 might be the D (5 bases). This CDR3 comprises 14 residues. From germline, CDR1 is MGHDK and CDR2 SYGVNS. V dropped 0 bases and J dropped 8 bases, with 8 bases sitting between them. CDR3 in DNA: TGTGCCAGCAGTGAATATGGGGGGGATTCACCCCTCCACTTT. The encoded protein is CASSEYGGDSPLHF.

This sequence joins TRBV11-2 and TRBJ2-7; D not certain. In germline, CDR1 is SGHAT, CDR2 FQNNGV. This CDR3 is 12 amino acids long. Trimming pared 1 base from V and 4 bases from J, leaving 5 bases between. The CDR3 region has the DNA TGTGCCAGCAGCTTAGTAGTTTACGAGCAGTACTTC. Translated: CASSLVVYEQYF.

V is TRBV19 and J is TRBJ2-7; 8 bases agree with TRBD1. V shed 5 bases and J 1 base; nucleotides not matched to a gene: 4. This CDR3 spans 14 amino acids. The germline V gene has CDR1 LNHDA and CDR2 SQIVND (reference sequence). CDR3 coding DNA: TGTGCCAGTAGTGGTCGACAGGGGTCCTACGAGCAGTACTTC. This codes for CASSGRQGSYEQYF.

In nucleotides, the CDR3 is TGTGCCAGCAGGCCCTACACAGGGAACTATGGCTACACCTTC. The encoded protein is CASRPYTGNYGYTF. This chain uses TRBV28 with TRBJ1-2; weak D call: TRBD1 (6 bases). The CDR3 covers 14 residues. V gave up 6 bases and J gave up 2 bases, with 13 bases separating them. CDR1 and CDR2 (germline): MDHEN, SYDVKM.

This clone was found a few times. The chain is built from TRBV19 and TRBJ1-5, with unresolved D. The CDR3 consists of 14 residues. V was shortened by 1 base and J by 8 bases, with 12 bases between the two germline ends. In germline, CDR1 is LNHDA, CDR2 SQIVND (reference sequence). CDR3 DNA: TGTGCCAGTAGTATAGGCCGGGATTTGGAGCCCCAGCATTTT. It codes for CASSIGRDLEPQHF.

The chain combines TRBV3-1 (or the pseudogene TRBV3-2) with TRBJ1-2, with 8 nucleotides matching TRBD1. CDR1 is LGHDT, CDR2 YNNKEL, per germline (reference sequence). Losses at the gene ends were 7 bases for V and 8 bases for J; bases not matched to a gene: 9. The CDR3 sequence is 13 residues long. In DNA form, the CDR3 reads TGTGCCAGCACCCAGGGGGCGAACAACGGCTACACCTTC. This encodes CASTQGANNGYTF.

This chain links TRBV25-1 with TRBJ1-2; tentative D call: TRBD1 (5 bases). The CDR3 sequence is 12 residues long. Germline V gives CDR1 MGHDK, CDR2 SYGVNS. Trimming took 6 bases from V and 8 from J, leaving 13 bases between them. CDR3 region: CASSPDSGGYTF. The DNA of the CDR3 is TGTGCCAGCAGCCCTGACAGTGGCGGCTACACCTTC.

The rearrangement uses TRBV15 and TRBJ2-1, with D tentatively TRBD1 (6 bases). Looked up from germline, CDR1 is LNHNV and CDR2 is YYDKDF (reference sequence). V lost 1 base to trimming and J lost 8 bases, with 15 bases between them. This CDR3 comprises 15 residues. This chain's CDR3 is CATSRGRTELYEQFF. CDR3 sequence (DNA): TGTGCCACCAGCAGAGGACGGACAGAACTATATGAGCAGTTCTTC.

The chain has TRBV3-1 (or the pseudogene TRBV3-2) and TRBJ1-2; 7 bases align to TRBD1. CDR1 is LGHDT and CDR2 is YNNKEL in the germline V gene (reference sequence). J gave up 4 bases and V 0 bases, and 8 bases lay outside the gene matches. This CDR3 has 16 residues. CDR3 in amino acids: CASSQDTTGEIYGYTF. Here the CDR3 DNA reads TGTGCCAGCAGCCAAGATACAACAGGGGAGATCTATGGCTACACCTTC.

The CDR3 loop reads CASSQTGLNQPQHF. CDR3 in DNA: TGTGCCAGCAGTCAGACAGGATTAAATCAGCCCCAGCATTTT. The chain combines TRBV25-1 with TRBJ1-5; maybe TRBD1 (6 bases). Trimming cost V 5 bases and J 4 bases, with 12 bases left between them. CDR3 length equals 14 residues. Per germline, CDR1 MGHDK and CDR2 SYGVNS.

CDR3 DNA sequence: TGTGCCAGCAGCTTCGGGAACACCGGGGAGCTGTTTTTT. Its translation is CASSFGNTGELFF. The rearrangement links TRBV7-2 to TRBJ2-2; no firm D call. Germline V gene lookup returns CDR1 SGHTA and CDR2 FQGNSA. With 3 bases removed from V and 1 base from J, the gap between germline ends came to 3 bases. The length of the CDR3 is 13 residues. Supplemented by reference TRBV7-2 and TRBJ2-2, the full variable domain reads GAGVSQSPSNKVTEKGKDVELRCDPISGHTALYWYRQSLGQGLEFLIYFQGNSAPDKSGLPSDRFSAERTGGSVSTLTIQRTQQEDSAVYLCASSFGNTGELFFGEGSRLTVL.

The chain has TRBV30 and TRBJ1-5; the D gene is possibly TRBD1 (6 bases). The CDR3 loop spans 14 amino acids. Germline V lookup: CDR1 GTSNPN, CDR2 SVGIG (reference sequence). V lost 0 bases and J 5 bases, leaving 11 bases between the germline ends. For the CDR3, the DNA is TGTGCCTGGAGTGTAGGGCAGGGGTATCAGCCCCAGCATTTT. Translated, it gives CAWSVGQGYQPQHF.

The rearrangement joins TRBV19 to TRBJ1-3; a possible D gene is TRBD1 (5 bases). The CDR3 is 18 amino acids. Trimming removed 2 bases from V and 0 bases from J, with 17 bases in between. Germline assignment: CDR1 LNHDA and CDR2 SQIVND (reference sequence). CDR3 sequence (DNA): TGTGCCAGTAGTATACGGGACTACCTTCAAAACTCTGGAAACACCATATATTTT. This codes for CASSIRDYLQNSGNTIYF.

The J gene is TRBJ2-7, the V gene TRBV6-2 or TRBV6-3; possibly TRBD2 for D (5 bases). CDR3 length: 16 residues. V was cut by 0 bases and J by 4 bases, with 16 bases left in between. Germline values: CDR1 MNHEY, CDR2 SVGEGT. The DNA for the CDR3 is TGTGCCAGCAGTTACTCGATATTTGGACTTAGATACGAGCAGTACTTC. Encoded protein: CASSYSIFGLRYEQYF.